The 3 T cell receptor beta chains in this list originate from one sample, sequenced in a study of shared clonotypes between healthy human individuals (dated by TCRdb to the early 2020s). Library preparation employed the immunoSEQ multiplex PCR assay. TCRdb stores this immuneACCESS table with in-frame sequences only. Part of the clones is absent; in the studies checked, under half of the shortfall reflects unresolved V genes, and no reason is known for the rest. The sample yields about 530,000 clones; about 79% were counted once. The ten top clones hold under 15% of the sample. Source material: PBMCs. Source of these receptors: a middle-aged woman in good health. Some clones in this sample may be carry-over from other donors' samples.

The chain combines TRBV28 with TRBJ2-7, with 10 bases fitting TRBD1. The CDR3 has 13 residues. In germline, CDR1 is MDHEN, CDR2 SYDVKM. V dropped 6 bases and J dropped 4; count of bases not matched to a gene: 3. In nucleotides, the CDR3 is TGTGCCAGCAGGACAGGGGGCGCATACGAGCAGTACTTC. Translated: CASRTGGAYEQYF.

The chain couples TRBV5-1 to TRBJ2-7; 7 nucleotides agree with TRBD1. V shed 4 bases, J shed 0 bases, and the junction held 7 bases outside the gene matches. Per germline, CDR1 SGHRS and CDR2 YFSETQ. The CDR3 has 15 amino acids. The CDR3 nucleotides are TGCGCCAGCAGCCCAAGACAGGGTCCCTCCTACGAGCAGTACTTC. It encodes CASSPRQGPSYEQYF. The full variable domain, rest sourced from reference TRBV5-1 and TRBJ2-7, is KAGVTQTPRYLIKTRGQQVTLSCSPISGHRSVSWYQQTPGQGLQFLFEYFSETQRNKGNFPGRFSGRQFSNSRSEMNVSTLELGDSALYLCASSPRQGPSYEQYFGPGTRLTVT.

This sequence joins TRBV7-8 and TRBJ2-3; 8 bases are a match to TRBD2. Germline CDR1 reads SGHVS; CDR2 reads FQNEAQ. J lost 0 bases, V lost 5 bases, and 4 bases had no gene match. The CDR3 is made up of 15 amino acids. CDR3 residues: CASSLLAGSTDTQYF. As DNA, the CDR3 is TGTGCCAGCAGCCTATTAGCGGGGAGCACAGATACGCAGTATTTT.